Below, 32 T cell receptor beta chains from the same sample are listed, as sequenced in a study of molecular identifiers for immune sequencing clone quantification. TCRdb processed the PCR reads anew with MiXCR; each CDR3 protein has one entry. This sample yields about 640,000 distinct CDR3 sequences, of which just under 20% are seen a single time; roughly 0.85% belongs to the top ten. Sequenced material: naive CD8+ T cells from blood, with Jurkat cell RNA spiked in. Regarding subset: FACS-sorted CD8+CD4-CCR7+CD45RA+ naive T cells. All receptors come from a human donor in good health. Some libraries in this study had Jurkat cell RNA spiked in.

The chain couples TRBV4-2 to TRBJ2-7; D gene ambiguous. With 0 bases removed from V and 5 bases from J, the gap between germline ends came to 5 bases. The CDR3 runs 12 residues. In germline, CDR1 is LGHNA, CDR2 YNFKEQ. CDR3: CASSQDGNEQYF. CDR3 bases: TGTGCCAGCAGCCAAGATGGGAACGAGCAGTACTTC.

This clonotype was detected ten times or more. This chain connects TRBV12-3 or TRBV12-4 to TRBJ2-6; 7 bases are a match to TRBD1. The CDR3 is made up of 18 amino acids. J gave up 0 bases and V 1 base, and 6 bases lay outside the gene matches. The CDR3 loop is CASSLGGRGSSGANVLTF. CDR3 nucleotide sequence: TGTGCCAGCAGTTTAGGGGGCAGGGGGAGCTCTGGGGCCAACGTCCTGACTTTC.

This clonotype was recorded at least ten times. The chain recombines TRBV29-1 with TRBJ2-3; D uncertain. The CDR3 runs to 9 residues. The germline CDR1 and CDR2 sequences are SQVTM and ANQGSEA. Trimming shortened V by 6 bases and J by 6 bases, and 4 bases separated the two germline ends. In nucleotides, the CDR3 is TGCAGCGTCCCGGATACGCAGTATTTT. Amino acids: CSVPDTQYF.

This clonotype appeared a single time. The rearrangement joins TRBV4-1 to TRBJ1-4; D uncertain. V was cut by 0 bases and J by 4 bases, with 9 bases left in between. CDR3 length: 15 residues. Per the germline V gene, CDR1 is MGHRA and CDR2 is YSYEKL. The CDR3 sequence: CASSQEETRNEKLFF. The CDR3 nucleotides read TGCGCCAGCAGCCAAGAGGAGACACGTAATGAAAAACTGTTTTTT.

The gene calls are TRBV12-3 or TRBV12-4 and TRBJ1-5, with TRBD1 as a possible D gene (5 bases). Trimming stripped 5 bases from V and 0 bases from J, with 8 bases between. This CDR3 region has 14 residues. The CDR3: CASSDGHSNQPQHF. The CDR3 bases are TGTGCCAGCAGTGACGGACATAGCAATCAGCCCCAGCATTTT.

In regard to this clonotype: This may come from a read error, since a much larger clone is one base off. The CDR3 loop is CASSLGGPGRQPQHF. CDR3 coding DNA: TGTGCCAGCAGTCTTGGAGGCCCGGGGAGGCAGCCCCAGCATTTT. The gene calls are TRBV27 and TRBJ1-5; no clear D. The length of the CDR3 is 15 residues. Germline V gives CDR1 MNHEY, CDR2 SMNVEV (reference sequence). Trimming pared 5 bases from V and 7 bases from J, leaving 18 bases between.

Points on this clonotype: One junction end does not reproduce the germline sequence, and a read error may be involved. The CDR3 sequence: CTSSTGVNEKLFF. The CDR3 DNA reads as TGTACCAGCAGTACAGGGGTCAATGAAAAACTGTTTTTT. The J gene is TRBJ1-4, the V gene TRBV4-2; 7 bases agree with TRBD1. The CDR3 is 13 residues long. CDR1 and CDR2 (germline): LGHNA, YNFKEQ.

V usage is TRBV7-6 and J usage is TRBJ2-3, with unresolved D. Germline assignment: CDR1 SGHVS and CDR2 FNYEAQ. Trimming took off 0 bases at V and 7 bases at J, with 5 bases between the two ends. The CDR3 sequence is 12 residues long. The CDR3 region is CASSLARNTQYF. The CDR3 coding sequence is TGTGCCAGCAGCTTAGCGCGAAATACGCAGTATTTT.

Regarding this clonotype: This could be a read error, since a much larger clone is one nucleotide away. The V gene is TRBV30, the J gene TRBJ2-3, with 12 nucleotides matching TRBD1. The CDR3 loop spans 16 amino acids. CDR1 and CDR2 from the germline V gene are GTSNPN and SVGIG (reference sequence). The CDR3 loop is CAWASTGTGGTDAQYF. CDR3 in DNA: TGTGCCTGGGCGAGCACCGGGACAGGGGGCACAGATGCGCAGTATTTT. The complete variable domain, with remaining parts taken from reference TRBV30 and TRBJ2-3, reads SQTIHQWPATLVQPVGSPLSLECTVEGTSNPNLYWYRQAAGRGLQLLFYSVGIGQISSEVPQNLSASRPQDRQFILSSKKLLLSDSGFYLCAWASTGTGGTDAQYFGPGTRLTVL.

This clonotype has just a few counts. The chain employs TRBV20-1 and TRBJ2-2; D uncertain. The CDR3 runs 15 residues. V dropped 3 bases and J dropped 6 bases, with 17 bases sitting between them. Germline V gene data show CDR1 as DFQATT and CDR2 as SNEGSKA (reference sequence). In DNA form, the CDR3 reads TGCAGTGCTAGGGCGGCGATTAATGATCCCGGGGAGCTGTTTTTT. It yields the protein CSARAAINDPGELFF.

This clonotype was counted at least ten times. The chain has TRBV27 and TRBJ2-7; TRBD1 agrees at 7 bases. The germline CDR1 and CDR2 sequences are MNHEY and SMNVEV (reference sequence). The CDR3 consists of 14 residues. Trimming removed 3 bases from V and 0 bases from J; junction bases left unmatched: 2. The CDR3 loop is CASSLDRTSYEQYF. The CDR3 nucleotides are TGTGCCAGCAGTTTGGACAGGACCTCCTACGAGCAGTACTTC.

On this clonotype: Since the CDR3 does not end with the conserved phenylalanine or tryptophan, this likely comes from a read error. The CDR3 sequence: CASSQVRGFSYEQYY. The DNA for the CDR3 is TGTGCCAGCAGCCAAGTCAGGGGATTCTCCTACGAGCAGTACTAC. The gene calls are TRBV14 and TRBJ2-7; D may be TRBD1 (6 bases). The germline V gene encodes CDR1 SGHDN and CDR2 FVKESK. V was cut by 1 base and J by 0 bases, with 10 bases left in between. The CDR3 runs to 15 residues.

Points on this clonotype: It may be a read error: a sequence one base away is much more abundant. The conserved closing phenylalanine or tryptophan is absent in this CDR3, likely reflecting a read error. The chain recombines TRBV29-1 with TRBJ1-3; D not resolved. Trimming took 4 bases from V and 0 from J, leaving 10 bases between them. The CDR3 loop spans 14 amino acids. The germline V gene has CDR1 SQVTM and CDR2 ANQGSEA. CDR3 bases: TGCAGCGTTGTATCCTTCTCCTCTGGAAACACCATATATTCT. Encoded protein: CSVVSFSSGNTIYS.

This clonotype was picked up many times. The chain is built from TRBV29-1 and TRBJ2-7, with TRBD2 identical over 10 bases. The CDR3 loop spans 14 amino acids. Losses at the gene ends were 7 bases for V and 2 bases for J; bases not matched to a gene: 8. Germline loops: CDR1 SQVTM, CDR2 ANQGSEA. The CDR3 nucleotides read TGCAGCGCCGAAGGACTAGCGGACACCTACGAGCAGTACTTC. It specifies CSAEGLADTYEQYF.

The count of this clonotype is one. It may be a read error: a sequence one base away is much more abundant. CDR3 in DNA: TGCAGTGCTAGAGATCCCGGACTAGCGGGAATTAATGAGCAGTTCTTC. Protein sequence: CSARDPGLAGINEQFF. The chain combines TRBV20-1 with TRBJ2-1, with TRBD2 identical over 12 bases. V lost 0 bases and J lost 7; bases outside the gene matches: 7. Germline lookup yields CDR1 DFQATT and CDR2 SNEGSKA (reference sequence). CDR3 size: 16 residues.

The chain carries TRBV12-3 or TRBV12-4 and TRBJ2-2; no definite D call. Trimming stripped 1 base from V and 4 bases from J, with 16 bases between. The CDR3 is 17 amino acids. The CDR3 loop reads CASSLERPGSGTGELFF. CDR3 sequence (DNA): TGTGCCAGCAGTTTAGAGCGCCCCGGCTCGGGCACCGGGGAGCTGTTTTTT.

V and J are TRBV5-3 and TRBJ2-3; unclear D gene. Gene TRBJ1-5 matches the end of the DNA better, so the J call may be wrong. TRBV5-3 is flagged as an ORF with uncertain function. The CDR3 covers 17 residues. The CDR3 is CASSPSDERGSTDTQHF. DNA of the CDR3: TGTGCCAGCAGCCCCTCCGATGAGCGTGGGAGCACAGATACGCAGCATTTT.

The chain joins TRBV12-3 or TRBV12-4 to TRBJ2-2; D gene uncertain. The CDR3 spans 15 residues. The V gene lost 6 bases and the J gene lost 3 bases, with 14 bases spanning the gap. The CDR3 region has the DNA TGTGCCAGCAGCCCCCTGTGGCAGGACACCGGGGAGCTGTTTTTT. Amino acid sequence: CASSPLWQDTGELFF.

V and J are TRBV19 and TRBJ2-7; D is uncertain. V lost 3 bases, J lost 3 bases, and 15 bases lay in between. Per the germline V gene, CDR1 is LNHDA and CDR2 is SQIVND (reference sequence). This CDR3 comprises 15 residues. The CDR3: CASSMNIRVFYEQYF. The CDR3 DNA sequence: TGTGCCAGTAGTATGAATATTCGGGTATTCTACGAGCAGTACTTC.

As for this clonotype: It may be a read error: a sequence one base away is much more abundant. CDR3: CASSLGPLGQETRYF. The CDR3 DNA sequence: TGTGCCAGCAGTTTAGGTCCCTTGGGGCAAGAGACCCGGTACTTC. The V gene is TRBV27, the J gene TRBJ2-5, with D maybe TRBD1 (5 bases). The CDR3 loop spans 15 amino acids. Per the germline V gene, CDR1 is MNHEY and CDR2 is SMNVEV (reference sequence).

Details on this clonotype: One base away lies a much larger clone, so this may be a sequencing read error. This sequence joins TRBV5-6 and TRBJ2-1; no clear D gene. CDR1 is SGHDT and CDR2 is YYEEEE in the germline V gene. The CDR3 is 12 amino acids. V was pared by 2 bases and J by 11 bases, with 11 bases between. The CDR3 loop reads CASSFLTDQQFF. Here the CDR3 DNA reads TGTGCCAGCAGCTTCCTTACAGATCAGCAGTTCTTC.

This clonotype was seen only once. The chain recombines TRBV7-6 with TRBJ1-1; 7 nucleotides line up with TRBD1. Trimming cost V 1 base and J 1 base; bases outside gene matches: 6. The CDR3 is 16 amino acids. Germline values: CDR1 SGHVS, CDR2 FNYEAQ. In DNA form, the CDR3 reads TGTGCCAGCAGCTTAGTCGAGGGGACAGAGAACACTGAAGCTTTCTTT. This gives the protein CASSLVEGTENTEAFF. Complete variable domain (other parts from reference TRBV7-6 and TRBJ1-1): GAGVSQSPRYKVTKRGQDVALRCDPISGHVSLYWYRQALGQGPEFLTYFNYEAQQDKSGLPNDRFSAERPEGSISTLTIQRTEQRDSAMYRCASSLVEGTENTEAFFGQGTRLTVV.

A remark on this clonotype: Just one base apart from a much larger clone, this may be a read error. V is TRBV12-3 or TRBV12-4 and J is TRBJ1-1; a weak D match, TRBD1 (5 bases). CDR3 length: 14 amino acids. CDR3 in DNA: TGTGCCAGCAGTTTCCAGGGATTGAACGCTGAAGCTTTCTTT. Amino acid sequence: CASSFQGLNAEAFF.

The rearrangement uses TRBV28 and TRBJ1-2; TRBD1 matches 7 bases. The CDR3 is 15 residues long. Per the germline V gene, CDR1 is MDHEN and CDR2 is SYDVKM. V was clipped by 11 bases and J by 4 bases; unmatched bases: 16. The CDR3 DNA reads as TGTGCCGGCATCTACAGGGGCCAAACCCTCTATGGCTACACCTTC. It codes for CAGIYRGQTLYGYTF.

As to this clonotype: This sequence may be a read error, since a much larger clone differs from it by one base. The J gene is TRBJ2-1, the V gene TRBV5-3, with 12 bases fitting TRBD2. TRBV5-3 is annotated as an ORF whose role is uncertain. The CDR3 extends over 15 amino acids. DNA for the CDR3: TGTGCCAGCAGCTTGGTACTAGCGGGGGGCAATGAGCAGCTCTTC. Translation: CASSLVLAGGNEQLF.

This clonotype was detected many times. The chain uses TRBV27 and TRBJ2-3; no definite D call. This CDR3 has 16 residues. Trimming pared 4 bases from V and 4 bases from J, leaving 18 bases between. The germline CDR1 and CDR2 sequences are MNHEY and SMNVEV (reference sequence). CDR3 protein: CASSSFTGRGADTQYF. CDR3 nucleotides: TGTGCCAGCAGTTCCTTCACGGGCCGAGGAGCAGATACGCAGTATTTT.

The sample holds many counts of this clonotype. V and J are TRBV4-2 and TRBJ2-3, with D possibly being TRBD2 (7 bases). V gave up 0 bases and J gave up 0 bases, with 19 bases separating them. CDR1 and CDR2 (germline): LGHNA, YNFKEQ. This CDR3 spans 19 amino acids. CDR3: CASSQEGGRGAWSTDTQYF. The CDR3 DNA sequence: TGTGCCAGCAGCCAAGAGGGGGGCCGGGGGGCTTGGAGCACAGATACGCAGTATTTT.

About this clonotype itself: Since a much larger clone is just one base distant, this may be a read error. The V gene is TRBV6-6, the J gene TRBJ2-1; TRBD1 aligns across 9 bases. Germline loops: CDR1 MNHNY, CDR2 SVGAGI (reference sequence). CDR3 size: 18 residues. The CDR3 is CASSYNGGQGLYYNERFF. The DNA of the CDR3 is TGTGCCAGCAGTTACAATGGGGGACAGGGATTGTACTACAATGAGCGGTTCTTC.

Note on this clonotype: This clone may be a read error of a much larger clone one base away. This chain links TRBV4-3 with TRBJ2-2; 7 bases fit TRBD1. Germline V gene data show CDR1 as LGHNA and CDR2 as YSLEER. The CDR3 runs 14 residues. The CDR3 DNA reads as TGCGCCAGCAGCATAGGGACAGACACCGGGGAGCTGCTTTTT. This encodes CASSIGTDTGELLF.

The chain is built from TRBV2 and TRBJ2-3; D is possibly TRBD1 or TRBD2 (7 bases each). V was clipped by 2 bases and J by 1 base, with 13 bases between them. This CDR3 has 16 residues. Germline lookup yields CDR1 SNHLY and CDR2 FYNNEI. CDR3 DNA sequence: TGTGCCAGCAGTGAATGGGAGGGGGCGGGCACAGATACGCAGTATTTT. Translating it yields CASSEWEGAGTDTQYF.

V and J are TRBV7-2 and TRBJ2-3, with 11 bases aligning to TRBD1. The V gene end was trimmed by 6 bases and the J gene end by 4 bases; junction bases not matched to a gene: 12. Germline lookup yields CDR1 SGHTA and CDR2 FQGNSA. This CDR3 spans 17 amino acids. CDR3 amino acids: CASSSSTGTGGADTQYF. The CDR3 DNA is TGTGCCAGCAGTTCCTCAACCGGGACAGGGGGTGCAGATACGCAGTATTTT.

In its sample, this clonotype was seen a few times. The rearrangement joins TRBV21-1 to TRBJ2-4; TRBD1, as called in the table, went unchecked against the DNA. TRBV21-1 is a listed pseudogene. The CDR3 is 19 amino acids. The CDR3 sequence is CASSAPGDNNQLAKNIQYF. CDR3 sequence (DNA): TGTGCCAGCAGCGCACCTGGGGACAATAATCAGCTAGCCAAAAACATTCAGTACTTC.